A selection of T cell receptor beta chains follows, all from one sample in a study of blood T cells in healthy people across ages. MiXCR, run by TCRdb on the 5' RACE reads, gives a single entry per CDR3 protein. This table has some 1.7 million distinct CDR3 sequences, over 25% appearing once. The sample comprised blood. These receptors were collected from a woman in her 30s in good health. CDR3s include the opening cysteine and the closing phenylalanine or tryptophan. Each record gives: D gene, clone size, V gene, J gene, CDR3 DNA, CDR3 protein. The D gene is left open where the match is weak. Part of the rows lack a size; the others show once, few, many or a class for expanded clones.

d_call: .; clone_size: .; v_call: TRBV2; j_call: TRBJ2-4; cdr3_nt: TGTGCCAGCAGTGCAGGAGTCGGAGCCAAAAACATTCAGTACTTC; cdr3_aa: CASSAGVGAKNIQYF
d_call: .; clone_size: .; v_call: TRBV11-2; j_call: TRBJ1-2; cdr3_nt: TGTGCCAGCAGCTTAGAATTTGGGCGGGGCGGCTACACCTTC; cdr3_aa: CASSLEFGRGGYTF
d_call: .; clone_size: many; v_call: TRBV5-1; j_call: TRBJ2-7; cdr3_nt: TGCGCCAGCAGCTTTAGCAGGAGCTCCTACGAGCAGTACTTC; cdr3_aa: CASSFSRSSYEQYF
d_call: TRBD1; clone_size: few; v_call: TRBV4-3; j_call: TRBJ1-5; cdr3_nt: TGCGCCAGCAGCCAGCCCACAGGGGACGGGTCTAAGTATAGCAATCAGCCCCAGCATTTT; cdr3_aa: CASSQPTGDGSKYSNQPQHF
d_call: TRBD2; clone_size: few; v_call: TRBV12-3/TRBV12-4; j_call: TRBJ2-3; cdr3_nt: TGTGCCAGCAGGCCCCTAGCGGAAGACGGCACAGATACGCAGTATTTT; cdr3_aa: CASRPLAEDGTDTQYF
d_call: .; clone_size: few; v_call: TRBV20-1; j_call: TRBJ2-1; cdr3_nt: TGCAGGGCTAGTGACCTAACCAATGAGCAGTTCTTC; cdr3_aa: CRASDLTNEQFF
d_call: TRBD1; clone_size: many; v_call: TRBV6-2/TRBV6-3; j_call: TRBJ2-1; cdr3_nt: TGTGCCAGCAGGCTACCGGGACAGGCTATAAATGAGCAGTTCTTC; cdr3_aa: CASRLPGQAINEQFF
d_call: TRBD1; clone_size: few; v_call: TRBV7-2; j_call: TRBJ1-1; cdr3_nt: TGTGCCAGCAGCCCTGGGCAGGGGGAGGCTGAAGCTTTCTTT; cdr3_aa: CASSPGQGEAEAFF
d_call: .; clone_size: few; v_call: TRBV7-2; j_call: TRBJ1-1; cdr3_nt: TGTGCCAGCAGCTTAGAGTTAACTAGGGCCGAAGCTTTCTTT; cdr3_aa: CASSLELTRAEAFF
d_call: .; clone_size: many; v_call: TRBV10-3; j_call: TRBJ2-1; cdr3_nt: TGTGCCACCATGCGCACACCGCTGGGGGATGAGCAGTTCTTC; cdr3_aa: CATMRTPLGDEQFF
d_call: .; clone_size: .; v_call: TRBV6-4; j_call: TRBJ1-1; cdr3_nt: TGTGCCAGCAGTTATGAACAGGGCGGGGTGACTGAAGCTTTCTTT; cdr3_aa: CASSYEQGGVTEAFF
d_call: .; clone_size: many; v_call: TRBV29-1; j_call: TRBJ2-7; cdr3_nt: TGCAGCGTTGAACCCCAGGACCCCCCCTACGAGCAGTACTTC; cdr3_aa: CSVEPQDPPYEQYF
d_call: .; clone_size: few; v_call: TRBV18; j_call: TRBJ2-5; cdr3_nt: TGTGCCAGCTCACCACGGATAAAAGGGGAGACCCAGTACTTC; cdr3_aa: CASSPRIKGETQYF
d_call: .; clone_size: .; v_call: TRBV11-3; j_call: TRBJ2-3; cdr3_nt: TGTGCCAGCAGCGCCGGTAGGGATACGCAGTATTTT; cdr3_aa: CASSAGRDTQYF
d_call: .; clone_size: many; v_call: TRBV5-1; j_call: TRBJ2-7; cdr3_nt: TGCGCCAGCAGCTTGCAGAGTGAGACCTACGAGCAGTACTTC; cdr3_aa: CASSLQSETYEQYF
d_call: .; clone_size: .; v_call: TRBV9; j_call: TRBJ2-3; cdr3_nt: TGTGCCAGCAGTCGTATCGCAGATACGCAGTATTTT; cdr3_aa: CASSRIADTQYF
d_call: TRBD2; clone_size: few; v_call: TRBV7-2; j_call: TRBJ2-4; cdr3_nt: TGTGCCAGCAGCTTAGGGCCGGGACTAGTCAATGAGCAGTACTTC; cdr3_aa: CASSLGPGLVNEQYF
d_call: TRBD1; clone_size: .; v_call: TRBV27; j_call: TRBJ1-2; cdr3_nt: TGTGCCAGCAGTTGGGGGACAGCTAACTATGGCTACACCTTC; cdr3_aa: CASSWGTANYGYTF
d_call: .; clone_size: .; v_call: TRBV7-8; j_call: TRBJ2-4; cdr3_nt: TGTGCCAGCAGCAGCTGGAGTAGAGCCAAAAACATTCAGTACTTC; cdr3_aa: CASSSWSRAKNIQYF
d_call: .; clone_size: few; v_call: TRBV6-5; j_call: TRBJ1-1; cdr3_nt: TGTGCCAGCAGTTACGACTCCAGGGGCTTGAACACTGAAGCTTTCTTT; cdr3_aa: CASSYDSRGLNTEAFF
d_call: .; clone_size: many; v_call: TRBV6-5; j_call: TRBJ2-7; cdr3_nt: TGTGCCAGCAGTTACAGGGTTTTTCACGAGCAGTACTTC; cdr3_aa: CASSYRVFHEQYF
d_call: .; clone_size: .; v_call: TRBV20-1; j_call: TRBJ2-3; cdr3_nt: TGCAGTGCTCAAGCGGGTGGCCGCCCAACCACAGATACGCAGTATTTT; cdr3_aa: CSAQAGGRPTTDTQYF
d_call: TRBD1; clone_size: .; v_call: TRBV11-1; j_call: TRBJ2-7; cdr3_nt: TGTGCCAGCAGCTCCTGGACAGGGGACAGCTCCTACGAGCAGTACTTC; cdr3_aa: CASSSWTGDSSYEQYF
d_call: TRBD1; clone_size: many; v_call: TRBV20-1; j_call: TRBJ2-7; cdr3_nt: TGCAGTGCTAGAACCGGGACAGGGAGGGGCATCTACGAGCAGTACTTC; cdr3_aa: CSARTGTGRGIYEQYF
d_call: .; clone_size: many; v_call: TRBV14; j_call: TRBJ2-1; cdr3_nt: TGTGCCAGCAGCCCCTGGGGGCGAGTGGAGCAGTTCTTC; cdr3_aa: CASSPWGRVEQFF
d_call: .; clone_size: many; v_call: TRBV29-1; j_call: TRBJ1-1; cdr3_nt: TGCAGCGTTATGGACCCAAACACTGAAGCTTTCTTT; cdr3_aa: CSVMDPNTEAFF
d_call: TRBD1; clone_size: .; v_call: TRBV7-9; j_call: TRBJ2-7; cdr3_nt: TGTGCCAGCAGCTTGTTTCCTCGGGACAGGGGGAACGAGCAGTACTTC; cdr3_aa: CASSLFPRDRGNEQYF
d_call: TRBD1; clone_size: few; v_call: TRBV11-2; j_call: TRBJ2-7; cdr3_nt: TGTGCCAGCAGCTGGGGCCCGCCGGGACAGGGTGGCGGGGAGCAGTACTTC; cdr3_aa: CASSWGPPGQGGGEQYF
d_call: .; clone_size: few; v_call: TRBV7-2; j_call: TRBJ2-5; cdr3_nt: TGTGCCAGCAGCGCGCGGGGGCTGGGTGAGACCCAGTACTTC; cdr3_aa: CASSARGLGETQYF
d_call: .; clone_size: few; v_call: TRBV3-1; j_call: TRBJ2-1; cdr3_nt: TGTGCCAGCAGCCAAGATCGGACCCATGAGCAGTTCTTC; cdr3_aa: CASSQDRTHEQFF
d_call: .; clone_size: .; v_call: TRBV6-6; j_call: TRBJ2-7; cdr3_nt: TGTGCCACGCGACCCAGGGTTAGCTCCTACGAGCAGTACTTC; cdr3_aa: CATRPRVSSYEQYF
d_call: .; clone_size: .; v_call: TRBV7-2; j_call: TRBJ1-4; cdr3_nt: TGTTTGACACAGCGGGAAAAACTGTTTTTT; cdr3_aa: CLTQREKLFF
d_call: .; clone_size: .; v_call: TRBV7-3; j_call: TRBJ2-1; cdr3_nt: TGTGCCAGCAACCAACCAGAGGTCAACGGTGAGCAGTTCTTC; cdr3_aa: CASNQPEVNGEQFF
d_call: .; clone_size: .; v_call: TRBV7-9; j_call: TRBJ2-3; cdr3_nt: TGTGCCAGCACCTTCAAAGATACGCAGTATTTT; cdr3_aa: CASTFKDTQYF
d_call: .; clone_size: .; v_call: TRBV20-1; j_call: TRBJ1-1; cdr3_nt: TGCAGTGCTAGAAGGGGTACCCGTGCCCACACTGAAGCTTTCTTT; cdr3_aa: CSARRGTRAHTEAFF